The text below deals with one T cell receptor beta chain. The protocol was immunoSEQ multiplex PCR, while the TCRdb copy is restricted to in-frame clones and leaves out a portion. The sample carries more than 75,000 clones, 65% to 75% recorded once. This entry comes from a study of radiotherapy plus CTLA-4 blockade in lung cancer. Germline values: CDR1 WNHNN, CDR2 SYGVQD (reference sequence). The CDR3 loop spans 16 amino acids. V shed 4 bases and J shed 0 bases, with 12 bases lying between them. The source was peripheral blood, collected from a patient treated with radiotherapy plus ipilimumab. The rearrangement uses TRBV10-1 and TRBJ2-2; no definite D call. The receptor was derived from a human donor with non-small cell lung cancer who had a partial response to radiotherapy plus ipilimumab. Some clones in this sample may be carry-over from other donors' samples. CDR3 residues: CASSVEMPANTGELFF. The CDR3 DNA sequence: TGCGCCAGCAGTGTAGAGATGCCGGCGAACACCGGGGAGCTGTTTTTT.